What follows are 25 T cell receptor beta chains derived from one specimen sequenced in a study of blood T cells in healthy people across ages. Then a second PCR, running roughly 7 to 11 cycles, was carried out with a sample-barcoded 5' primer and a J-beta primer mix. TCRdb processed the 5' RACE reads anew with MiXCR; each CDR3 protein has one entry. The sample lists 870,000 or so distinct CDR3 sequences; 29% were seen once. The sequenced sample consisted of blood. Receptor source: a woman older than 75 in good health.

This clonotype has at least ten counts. In DNA form, the CDR3 reads TGTGCCAGCAGCTCTCCCCGGGACCGCACCGGGGAGCTGTTTTTT. Its protein is CASSSPRDRTGELFF. The chain is built from TRBV6-2 or TRBV6-3 and TRBJ2-2, with D perhaps being TRBD1 or TRBD2 (5 bases each). Trimming cost V 6 bases and J 4 bases, with 15 bases left between them. This CDR3 spans 15 amino acids. Per the germline V gene, CDR1 is MNHEY and CDR2 is SVGEGT.

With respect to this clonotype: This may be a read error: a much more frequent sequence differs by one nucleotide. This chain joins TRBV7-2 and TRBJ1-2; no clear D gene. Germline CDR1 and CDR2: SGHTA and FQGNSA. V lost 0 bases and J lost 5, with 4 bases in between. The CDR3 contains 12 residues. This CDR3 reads CTSSLALYGYTF. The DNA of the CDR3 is TGTACCAGCAGCTTAGCGCTGTATGGCTACACCTTC.

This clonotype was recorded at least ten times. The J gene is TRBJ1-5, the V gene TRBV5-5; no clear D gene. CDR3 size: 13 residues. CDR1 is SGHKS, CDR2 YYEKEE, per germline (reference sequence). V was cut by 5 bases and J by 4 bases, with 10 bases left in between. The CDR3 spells CASSISPNQPQHF. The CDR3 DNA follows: TGTGCCAGCAGTATAAGTCCAAATCAGCCCCAGCATTTT.

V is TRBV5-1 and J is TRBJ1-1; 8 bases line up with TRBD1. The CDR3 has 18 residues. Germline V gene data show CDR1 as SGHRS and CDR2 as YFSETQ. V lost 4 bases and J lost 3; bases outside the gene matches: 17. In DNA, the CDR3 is TGCGCCAGCAGCGCCTCACCCAGGACAGGGATGGGGCACACTGAAGCTTTCTTT. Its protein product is CASSASPRTGMGHTEAFF.

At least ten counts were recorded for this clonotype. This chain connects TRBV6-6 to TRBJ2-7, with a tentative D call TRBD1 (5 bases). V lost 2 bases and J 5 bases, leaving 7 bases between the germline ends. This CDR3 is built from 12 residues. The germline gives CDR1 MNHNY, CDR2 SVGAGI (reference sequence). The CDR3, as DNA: TGTGCCAGCAGTTACGCAGGGAACGAGCAGTACTTC. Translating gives CASSYAGNEQYF.

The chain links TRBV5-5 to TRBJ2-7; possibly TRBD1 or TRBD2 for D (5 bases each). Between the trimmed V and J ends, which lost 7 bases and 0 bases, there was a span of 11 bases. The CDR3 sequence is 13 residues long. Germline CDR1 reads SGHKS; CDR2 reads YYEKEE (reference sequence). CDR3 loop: CASGTRTSYEQYF. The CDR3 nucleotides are TGTGCCAGCGGGACCAGAACCTCCTACGAGCAGTACTTC.

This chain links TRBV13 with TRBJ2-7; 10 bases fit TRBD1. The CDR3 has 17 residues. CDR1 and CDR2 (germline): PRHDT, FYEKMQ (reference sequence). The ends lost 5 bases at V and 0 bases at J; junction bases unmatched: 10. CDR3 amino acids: CASSRDRGPNYSYEQYF. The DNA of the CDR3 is TGTGCCAGCAGCCGGGACAGGGGTCCTAACTACTCCTACGAGCAGTACTTC.

CDR3 loop: CSARPTDPRRVWQETQYF. The CDR3 DNA reads TGCAGTGCTAGACCCACGGACCCCCGCAGGGTATGGCAGGAGACCCAGTACTTC. The chain has TRBV20-1 and TRBJ2-7, with D maybe TRBD1 (5 bases). The DNA end is a closer match to TRBJ2-5, so the J assignment may be wrong. CDR3 size: 18 residues. Germline V gene data show CDR1 as DFQATT and CDR2 as SNEGSKA (reference sequence).

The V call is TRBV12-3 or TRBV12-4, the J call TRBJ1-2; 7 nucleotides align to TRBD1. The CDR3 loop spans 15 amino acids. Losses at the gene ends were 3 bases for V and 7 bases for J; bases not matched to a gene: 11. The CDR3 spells CASSFSTGTVLGYTF. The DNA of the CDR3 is TGTGCCAGCAGTTTCTCGACAGGGACCGTCCTTGGCTACACCTTC.

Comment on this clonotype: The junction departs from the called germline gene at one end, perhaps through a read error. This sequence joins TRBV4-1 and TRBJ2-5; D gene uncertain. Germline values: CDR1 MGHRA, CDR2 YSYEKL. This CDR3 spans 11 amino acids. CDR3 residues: CASNQRETQYF. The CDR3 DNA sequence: TGCGCCAGCAACCAACGAGAGACCCAGTACTTC.

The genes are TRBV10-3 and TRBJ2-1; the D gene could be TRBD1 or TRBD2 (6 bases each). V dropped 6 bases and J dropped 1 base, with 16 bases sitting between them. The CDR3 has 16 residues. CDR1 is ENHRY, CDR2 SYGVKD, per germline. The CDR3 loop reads CAISSRGGESYNEQFF. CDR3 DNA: TGTGCCATCAGCTCCAGGGGCGGGGAGTCCTACAATGAGCAGTTCTTC.

The CDR3 protein is CSANHRDRGIDTQYF. As DNA, the CDR3 is TGCAGTGCTAACCACCGGGATAGGGGCATAGATACGCAGTATTTT. The rearrangement uses TRBV20-1 and TRBJ2-3, with D possibly being TRBD1 or TRBD2 (5 bases each). V dropped 4 bases and J dropped 5 bases, with 19 bases sitting between them. This CDR3 comprises 15 residues. Germline V CDR1 and CDR2: DFQATT, SNEGSKA (reference sequence).

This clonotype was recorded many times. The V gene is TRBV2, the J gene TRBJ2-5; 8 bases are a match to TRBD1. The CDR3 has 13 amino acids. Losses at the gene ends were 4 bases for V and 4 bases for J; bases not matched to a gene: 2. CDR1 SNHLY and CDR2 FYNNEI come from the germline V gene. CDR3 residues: CASSAGGVETQYF. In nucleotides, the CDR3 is TGTGCCAGCAGTGCAGGGGGCGTAGAGACCCAGTACTTC.

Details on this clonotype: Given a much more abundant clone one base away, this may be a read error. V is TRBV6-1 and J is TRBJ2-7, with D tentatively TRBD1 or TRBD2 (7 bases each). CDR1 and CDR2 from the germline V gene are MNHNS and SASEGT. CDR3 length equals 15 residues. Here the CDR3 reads CASNRGTLTGGERYF. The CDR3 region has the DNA TGTGCCAGCAACAGGGGTACCCTAACTGGGGGGGAGCGGTACTTC.

Written as DNA, the CDR3 is TGTGCCAGCAGCTCGTATGTATCGACAGAGGGCTATGGCTACACCTTC. Encoded protein: CASSSYVSTEGYGYTF. This rearrangement joins TRBV7-2 to TRBJ1-2; perhaps TRBD1 as D (5 bases). This CDR3 comprises 16 residues. Trimming stripped 4 bases from V and 4 bases from J, with 19 bases between. Germline-derived CDR1 and CDR2 are SGHTA and FQGNSA.

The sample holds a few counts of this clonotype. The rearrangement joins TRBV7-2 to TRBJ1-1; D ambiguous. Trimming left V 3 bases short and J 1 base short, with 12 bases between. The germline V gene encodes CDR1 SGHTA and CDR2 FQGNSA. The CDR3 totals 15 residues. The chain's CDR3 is CASSLTAWGNTEAFF. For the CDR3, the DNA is TGTGCCAGCAGCTTGACCGCCTGGGGGAACACTGAAGCTTTCTTT.

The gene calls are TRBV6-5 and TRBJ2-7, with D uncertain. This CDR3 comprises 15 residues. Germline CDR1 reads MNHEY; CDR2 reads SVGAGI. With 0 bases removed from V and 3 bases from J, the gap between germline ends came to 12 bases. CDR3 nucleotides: TGTGCCAGCAGTTACTCTGCCCGTTCTGACTACGAGCAGTACTTC. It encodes CASSYSARSDYEQYF.

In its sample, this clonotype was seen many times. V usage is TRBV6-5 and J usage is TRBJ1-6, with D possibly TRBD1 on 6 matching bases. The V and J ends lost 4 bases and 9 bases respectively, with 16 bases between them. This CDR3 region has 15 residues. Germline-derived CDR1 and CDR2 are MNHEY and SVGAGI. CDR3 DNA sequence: TGTGCCAGCAGTTTCAAACAGGGAGGGTTTTCACCCCTCCACTTT. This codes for CASSFKQGGFSPLHF.

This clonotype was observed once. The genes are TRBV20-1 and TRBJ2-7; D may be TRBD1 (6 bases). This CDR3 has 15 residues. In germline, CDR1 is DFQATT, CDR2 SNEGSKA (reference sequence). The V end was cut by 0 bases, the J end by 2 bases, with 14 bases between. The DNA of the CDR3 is TGCAGTGCTAGAGACTCAAAGACAGGAGCCTACGAGCAGTACTTC. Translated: CSARDSKTGAYEQYF.

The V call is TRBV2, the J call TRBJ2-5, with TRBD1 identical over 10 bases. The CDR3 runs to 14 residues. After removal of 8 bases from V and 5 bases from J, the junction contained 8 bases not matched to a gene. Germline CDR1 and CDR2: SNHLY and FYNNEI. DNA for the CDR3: TGTGCCAGCGTAAGACAGGGGGCCATGGAGACCCAGTACTTC. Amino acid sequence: CASVRQGAMETQYF.

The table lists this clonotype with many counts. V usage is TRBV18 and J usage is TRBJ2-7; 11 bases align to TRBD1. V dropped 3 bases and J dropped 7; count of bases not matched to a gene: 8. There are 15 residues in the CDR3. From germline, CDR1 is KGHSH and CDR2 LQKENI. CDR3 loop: CASSPGTGGSMEQYF. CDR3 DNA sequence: TGTGCCAGCTCACCGGGGACAGGGGGTAGTATGGAGCAGTACTTC.

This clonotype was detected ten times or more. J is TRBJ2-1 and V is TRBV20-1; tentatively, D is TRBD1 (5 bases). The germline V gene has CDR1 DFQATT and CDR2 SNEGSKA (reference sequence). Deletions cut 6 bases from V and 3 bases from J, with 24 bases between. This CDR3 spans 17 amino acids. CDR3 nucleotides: TGCAGTGCCTCAAAAAGGGGTCGGGTTCTAAACTACAATGAGCAGTTCTTC. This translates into CSASKRGRVLNYNEQFF.

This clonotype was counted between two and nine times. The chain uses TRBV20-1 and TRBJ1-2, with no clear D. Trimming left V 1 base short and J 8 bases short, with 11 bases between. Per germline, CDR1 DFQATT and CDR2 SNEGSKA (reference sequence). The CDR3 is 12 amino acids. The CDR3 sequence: CSARVAGWGYTF. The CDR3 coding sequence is TGCAGTGCTAGAGTAGCAGGATGGGGCTACACCTTC.

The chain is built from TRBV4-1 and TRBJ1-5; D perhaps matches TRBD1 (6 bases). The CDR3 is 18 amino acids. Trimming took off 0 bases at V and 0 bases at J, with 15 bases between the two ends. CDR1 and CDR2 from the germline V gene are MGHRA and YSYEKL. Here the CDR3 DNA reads TGCGCCAGCAGCCAAGATCGAGGCAGGGGCCGTAGCAATCAGCCCCAGCATTTT. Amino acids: CASSQDRGRGRSNQPQHF.

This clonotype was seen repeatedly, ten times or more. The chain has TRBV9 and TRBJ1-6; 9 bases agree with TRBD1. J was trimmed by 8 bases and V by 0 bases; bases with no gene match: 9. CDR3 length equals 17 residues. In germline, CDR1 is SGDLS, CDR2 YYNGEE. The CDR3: CASSVASSTGGDSPLHF. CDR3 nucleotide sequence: TGTGCCAGCAGCGTAGCCTCATCGACAGGGGGTGATTCACCCCTCCACTTT.